This T cell receptor (beta chain) was identified in a study of technical replicates of blood from a few donors. Trimming at V came to 7 bases and at J to 2 bases, leaving 5 bases not matched to a gene. The length of the CDR3 is 13 residues. Germline CDR1 and CDR2: MDHEN and SYDVKM. Some clones are missing from TCRdb's copy, which holds only in-frame ones; the method was immunoSEQ multiplex PCR. The table includes roughly 90,000 clones, roughly 94% detected once. Sequenced sample: T cells isolated from PBMCs. The source of this sequence is a human donor in good health. V gene TRBV28 combines with J gene TRBJ2-7; TRBD2 matches at 7 bases. Written as DNA, the CDR3 is TGTGCCAGCAATTCCGGGGGGACCTACGAGCAGTACTTC. Translation: CASNSGGTYEQYF.